This entry is about one TCR beta chain. With V trimmed by 4 bases and J by 0 bases, 3 bases remained unmatched. CDR3 length: 16 residues. Germline loops: CDR1 SGHAT, CDR2 FQNNGV. PCR amplification relied on 60 Vbeta primers (plus 13 Jbeta primers). The assay was immunoSEQ multiplex PCR, and TCRdb's table has in-frame clones only and misses some. The table has around 100,000 clones, approximately 80% seen once. The entry originates in a study of cytomegalovirus exposure and HLA in healthy donors. The chain employs TRBV11-2 and TRBJ2-1; 10 positions agree with TRBD2. Sequenced sample: PBMCs. The sequence was obtained from a woman younger than 35 in good health and CMV-seropositive. The CDR3 DNA reads TGTGCCAGCAGCTCCCCTAGCGGGAGCTCCTACAATGAGCAGTTCTTC. It translates to CASSSPSGSSYNEQFF.